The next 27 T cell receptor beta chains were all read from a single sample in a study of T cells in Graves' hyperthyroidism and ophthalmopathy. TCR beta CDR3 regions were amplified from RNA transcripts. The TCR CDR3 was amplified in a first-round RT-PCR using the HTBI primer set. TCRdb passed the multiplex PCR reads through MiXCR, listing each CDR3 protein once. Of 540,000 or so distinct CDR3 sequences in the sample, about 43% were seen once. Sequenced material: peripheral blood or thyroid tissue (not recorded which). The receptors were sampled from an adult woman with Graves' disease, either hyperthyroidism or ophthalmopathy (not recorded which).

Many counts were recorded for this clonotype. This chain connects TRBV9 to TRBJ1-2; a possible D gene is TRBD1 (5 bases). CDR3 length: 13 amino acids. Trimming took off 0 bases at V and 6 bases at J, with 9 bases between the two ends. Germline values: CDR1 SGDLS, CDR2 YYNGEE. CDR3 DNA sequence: TGTGCCAGCAGCGTAGGCGGCAGGGATGGCTACACCTTC. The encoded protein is CASSVGGRDGYTF.

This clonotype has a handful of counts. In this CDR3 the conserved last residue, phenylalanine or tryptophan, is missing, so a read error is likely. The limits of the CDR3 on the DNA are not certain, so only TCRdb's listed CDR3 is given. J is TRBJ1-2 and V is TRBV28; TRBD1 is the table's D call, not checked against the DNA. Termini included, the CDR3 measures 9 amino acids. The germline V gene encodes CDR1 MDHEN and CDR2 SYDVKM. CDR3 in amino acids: CASSSKTGR.

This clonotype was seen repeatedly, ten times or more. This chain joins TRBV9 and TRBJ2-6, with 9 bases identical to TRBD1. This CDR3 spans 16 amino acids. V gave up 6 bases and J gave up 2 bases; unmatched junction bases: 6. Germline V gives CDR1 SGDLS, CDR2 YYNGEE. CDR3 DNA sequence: TGTGCCAGCAAGGGACAGGGTGAGGCTGGGGCCAACGTCCTGACTTTC. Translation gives CASKGQGEAGANVLTF.

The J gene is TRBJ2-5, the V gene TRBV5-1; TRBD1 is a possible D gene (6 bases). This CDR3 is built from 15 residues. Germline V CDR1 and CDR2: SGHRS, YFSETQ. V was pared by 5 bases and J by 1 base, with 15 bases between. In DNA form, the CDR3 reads TGCGCCAGCAGGGGGAACAGGGTTCCCCAAGAGACCCAGTACTTC. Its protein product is CASRGNRVPQETQYF.

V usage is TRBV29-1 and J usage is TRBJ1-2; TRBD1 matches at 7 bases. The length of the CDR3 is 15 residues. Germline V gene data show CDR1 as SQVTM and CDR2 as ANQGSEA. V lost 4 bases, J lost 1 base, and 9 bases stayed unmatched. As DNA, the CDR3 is TGCAGCGTTGGCAGGGGGGGGGGAGTTAACTATGGCTACACCTTC. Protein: CSVGRGGGVNYGYTF. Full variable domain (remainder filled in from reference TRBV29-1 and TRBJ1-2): SAVISQKPSRDICQRGTSLTIQCQVDSQVTMMFWYRQQPGQSLTLIATANQGSEATYESGFVIDKFPISRPNLTFSTLTVSNMSPEDSSIYLCSVGRGGGVNYGYTFGSGTRLTVV.

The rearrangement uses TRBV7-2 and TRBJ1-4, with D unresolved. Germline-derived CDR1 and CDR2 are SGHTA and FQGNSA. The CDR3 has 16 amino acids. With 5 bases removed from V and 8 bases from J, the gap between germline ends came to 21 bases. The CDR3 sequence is CASSKNRENTGEKLFF. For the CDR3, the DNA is TGTGCCAGCAGCAAGAATAGGGAGAACACCGGGGAAAAACTGTTTTTT. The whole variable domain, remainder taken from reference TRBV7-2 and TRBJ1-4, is GAGVSQSPSNKVTEKGKDVELRCDPISGHTALYWYRQSLGQGLEFLIYFQGNSAPDKSGLPSDRFSAERTGGSVSTLTIQRTQQEDSAVYLCASSKNRENTGEKLFFGSGTQLSVL.

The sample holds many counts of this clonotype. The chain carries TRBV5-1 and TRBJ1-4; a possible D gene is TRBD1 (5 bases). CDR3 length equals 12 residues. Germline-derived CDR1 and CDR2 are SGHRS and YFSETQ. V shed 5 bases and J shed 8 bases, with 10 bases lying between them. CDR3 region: CASSGAGEKLFF. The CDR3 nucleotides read TGCGCCAGCAGTGGGGCGGGGGAAAAACTGTTTTTT.

The CDR3 nucleotides are TGCAGCGTTGAAGGGGGGGCGCGGGAAAAACTGTTTTTT. It encodes CSVEGGAREKLFF. V usage is TRBV29-1 and J usage is TRBJ1-4, with D tentatively TRBD1 (6 bases). Per germline, CDR1 SQVTM and CDR2 ANQGSEA. Between the trimmed V and J ends, which lost 1 base and 8 bases, there was a span of 11 bases. This CDR3 has 13 amino acids.

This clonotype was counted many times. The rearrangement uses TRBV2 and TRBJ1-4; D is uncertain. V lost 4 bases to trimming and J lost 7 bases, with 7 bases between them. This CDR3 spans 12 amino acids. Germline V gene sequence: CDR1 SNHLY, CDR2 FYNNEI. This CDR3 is CASSAMGEKLFF. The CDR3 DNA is TGTGCCAGCAGTGCTATGGGTGAAAAACTGTTTTTT.

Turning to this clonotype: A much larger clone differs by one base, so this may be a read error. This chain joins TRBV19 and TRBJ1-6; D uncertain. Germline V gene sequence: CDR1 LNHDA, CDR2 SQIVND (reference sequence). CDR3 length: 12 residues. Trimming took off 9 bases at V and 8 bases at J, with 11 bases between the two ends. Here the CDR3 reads CASSPGYSPLHF. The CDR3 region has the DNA TGTGCCAGCAGCCCCGGGTATTCACCCCTCCACTTT.

The CDR3 loop is CATSVRLAFTGEKLFF. In DNA, the CDR3 is TGTGCCACCAGCGTCAGACTAGCGTTCACCGGTGAAAAACTGTTTTTT. The rearrangement uses TRBV15 and TRBJ1-4, with no clear D. The germline gives CDR1 LNHNV, CDR2 YYDKDF (reference sequence). The V end lost 5 bases, the J end lost 7 bases, and 20 bases lay between the germline ends. This CDR3 is 16 amino acids long.

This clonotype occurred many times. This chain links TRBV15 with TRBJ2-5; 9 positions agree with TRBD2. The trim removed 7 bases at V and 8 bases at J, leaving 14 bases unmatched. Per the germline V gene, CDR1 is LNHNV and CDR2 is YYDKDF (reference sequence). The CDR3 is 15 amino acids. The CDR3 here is CATTLGVAGVRTQYF. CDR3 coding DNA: TGTGCCACCACCCTAGGGGTAGCGGGAGTGAGAACCCAGTACTTC. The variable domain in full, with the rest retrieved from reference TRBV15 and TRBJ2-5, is DAMVIQNPRYQVTQFGKPVTLSCSQTLNHNVMYWYQQKSSQAPKLLFHYYDKDFNNEADTPDNFQSRRPNTSFCFLDIRSPGLGDTAMYLCATTLGVAGVRTQYFGPGTRLLVL.

The CDR3 protein is CASSVSGQVGDGYTF. In DNA form, the CDR3 reads TGCGCCAGCAGTGTCTCAGGGCAGGTGGGCGATGGCTACACCTTC. This sequence joins TRBV10-2 and TRBJ1-2; weak D call: TRBD1 (5 bases). Germline CDR1 is WSHSY and CDR2 is SAAADI. The CDR3 sequence is 15 residues long. V lost 4 bases, J lost 6 bases, and 18 bases lay in between.

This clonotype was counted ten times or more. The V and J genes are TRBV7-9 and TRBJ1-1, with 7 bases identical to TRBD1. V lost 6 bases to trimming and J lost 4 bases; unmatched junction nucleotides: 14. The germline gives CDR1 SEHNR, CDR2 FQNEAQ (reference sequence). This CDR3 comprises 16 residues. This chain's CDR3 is CASRGGGILARTEAFF. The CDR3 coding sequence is TGTGCCAGCAGAGGAGGGGGCATTTTGGCGCGCACTGAAGCTTTCTTT. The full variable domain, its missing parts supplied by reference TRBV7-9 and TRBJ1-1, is DTGVSQNPRHKITKRGQNVTFRCDPISEHNRLYWYRQTLGQGPEFLTYFQNEAQLEKSRLLSDRFSAERPKGSFSTLEIQRTEQGDSAMYLCASRGGGILARTEAFFGQGTRLTVV.

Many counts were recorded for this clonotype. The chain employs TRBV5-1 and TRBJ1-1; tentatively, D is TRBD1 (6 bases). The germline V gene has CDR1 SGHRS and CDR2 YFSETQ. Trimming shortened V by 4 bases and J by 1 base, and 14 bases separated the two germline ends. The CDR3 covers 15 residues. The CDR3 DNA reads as TGCGCCAGCAGCCCGCCGACAGGAGAGAACACTGAAGCTTTCTTT. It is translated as CASSPPTGENTEAFF.

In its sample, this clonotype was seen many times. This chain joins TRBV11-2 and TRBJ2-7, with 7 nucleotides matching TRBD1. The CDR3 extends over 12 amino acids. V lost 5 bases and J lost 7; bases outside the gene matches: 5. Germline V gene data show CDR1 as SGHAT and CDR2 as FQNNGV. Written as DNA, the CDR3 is TGTGCCAGCAGCCCCACAGGGGATGAGCAGTACTTC. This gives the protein CASSPTGDEQYF.

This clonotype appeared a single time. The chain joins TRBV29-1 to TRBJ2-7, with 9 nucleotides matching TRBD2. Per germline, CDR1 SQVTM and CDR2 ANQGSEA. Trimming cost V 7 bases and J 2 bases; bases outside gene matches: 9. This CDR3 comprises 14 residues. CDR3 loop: CSASKPSGTYEQYF. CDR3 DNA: TGCAGCGCCAGCAAACCTAGCGGGACCTACGAGCAGTACTTC.

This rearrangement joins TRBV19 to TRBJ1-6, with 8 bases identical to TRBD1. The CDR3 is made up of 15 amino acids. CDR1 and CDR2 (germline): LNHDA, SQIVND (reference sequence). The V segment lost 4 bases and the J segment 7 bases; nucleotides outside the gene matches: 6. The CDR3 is CASSTWTGWNSPLHF. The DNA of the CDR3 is TGTGCCAGTAGTACCTGGACAGGGTGGAATTCACCCCTCCACTTT.

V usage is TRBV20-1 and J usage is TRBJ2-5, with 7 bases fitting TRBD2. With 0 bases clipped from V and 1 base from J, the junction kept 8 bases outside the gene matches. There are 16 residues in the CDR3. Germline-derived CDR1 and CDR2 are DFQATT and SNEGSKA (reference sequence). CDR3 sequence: CSARDTSEAVQETQYF. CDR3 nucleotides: TGCAGTGCTAGAGACACTAGCGAGGCCGTCCAAGAGACCCAGTACTTC.

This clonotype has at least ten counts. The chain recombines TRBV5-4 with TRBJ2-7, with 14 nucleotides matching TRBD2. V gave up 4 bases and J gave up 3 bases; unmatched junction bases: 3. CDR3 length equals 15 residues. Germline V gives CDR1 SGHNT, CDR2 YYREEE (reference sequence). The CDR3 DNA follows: TGTGCCAGCAGCCAGGGACTAGCGGGAGACTACGAGCAGTACTTC. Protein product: CASSQGLAGDYEQYF.

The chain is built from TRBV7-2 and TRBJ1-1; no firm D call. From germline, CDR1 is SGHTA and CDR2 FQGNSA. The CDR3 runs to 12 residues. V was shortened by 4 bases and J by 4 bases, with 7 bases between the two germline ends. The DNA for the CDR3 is TGTGCCAGCAGCTCGGATTTCACTGAAGCTTTCTTT. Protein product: CASSSDFTEAFF.

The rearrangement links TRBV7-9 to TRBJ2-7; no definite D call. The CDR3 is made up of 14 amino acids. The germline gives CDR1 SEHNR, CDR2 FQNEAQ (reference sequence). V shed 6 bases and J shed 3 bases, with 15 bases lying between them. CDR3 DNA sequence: TGTGCCAGCAGTGTCGGCGGTGGGCTCTACGAGCAGTACTTC. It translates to CASSVGGGLYEQYF.

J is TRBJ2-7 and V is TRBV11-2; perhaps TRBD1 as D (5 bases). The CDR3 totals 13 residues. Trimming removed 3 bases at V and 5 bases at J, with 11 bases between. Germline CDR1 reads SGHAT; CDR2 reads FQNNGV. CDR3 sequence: CASSFAGSNEQYF. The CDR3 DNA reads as TGTGCCAGCAGCTTTGCAGGGTCGAACGAGCAGTACTTC.

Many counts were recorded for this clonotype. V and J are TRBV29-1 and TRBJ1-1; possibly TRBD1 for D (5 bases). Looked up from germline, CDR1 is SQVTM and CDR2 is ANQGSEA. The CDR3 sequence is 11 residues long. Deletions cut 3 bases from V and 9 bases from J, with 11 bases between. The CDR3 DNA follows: TGCAGCGTTGAGGGACTCGGACAAGCTTTCTTT. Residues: CSVEGLGQAFF.

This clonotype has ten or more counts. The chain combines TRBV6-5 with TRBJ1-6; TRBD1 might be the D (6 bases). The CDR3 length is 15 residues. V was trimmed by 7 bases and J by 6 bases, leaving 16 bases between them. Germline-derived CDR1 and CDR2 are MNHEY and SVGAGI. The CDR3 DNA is TGTGCCAGCACCACGTGGCAGGGGACTAATTCACCCCTCCACTTT. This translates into CASTTWQGTNSPLHF.

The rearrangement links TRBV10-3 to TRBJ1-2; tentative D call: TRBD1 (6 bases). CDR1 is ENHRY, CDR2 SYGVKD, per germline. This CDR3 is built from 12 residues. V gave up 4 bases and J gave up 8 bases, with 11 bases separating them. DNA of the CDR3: TGTGCCATCAGTGTAGGGCAGGGGGGCTACACCTTC. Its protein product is CAISVGQGGYTF.

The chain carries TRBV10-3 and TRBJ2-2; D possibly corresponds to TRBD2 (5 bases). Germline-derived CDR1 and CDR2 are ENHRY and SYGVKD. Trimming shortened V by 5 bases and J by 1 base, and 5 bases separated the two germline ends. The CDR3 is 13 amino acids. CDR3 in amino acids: CAISSGNTGELFF. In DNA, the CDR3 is TGTGCCATCAGTAGCGGGAACACCGGGGAGCTGTTTTTT.